This T cell receptor beta chain came from a study of human T cells and chemical hapten exposure. Study as a whole: Diphenylcyclopropenone doses were given weekly to the scalps of patients across the approximately 24-week study.

Library preparation tagged each individual cDNA molecule with a unique molecular identifier. From the RACE reads, TCRdb called clonotypes with MiXCR, one entry per CDR3 protein. The table records about 80,000 distinct CDR3 sequences, 7.5% to 9% of them present only once. This clonotype was seen only a few times. Time point described: patch test 1, 2 weeks after DPC sensitization. Treatment specified: therapeutic diphenylcyclopropenone sensitization with weekly scalp DPC. Donors, patients with alopecia ranging from 18 to 70 years old and judged suitable for DPC, provided samples. This clonotype was sampled from a woman in her thirties with alopecia areata. Some clones in this sample may be carry-over from other donors' samples. Specimen: whole blood, collected in connection with sensitization to the hapten diphenylcyclopropenone (DPC).

DNA for the CDR3: TGTGCCAGCAGCCAAAAGGACAGGTGGCCCAACACTGAAGCTTTCTTT. As protein: CASSQKDRWPNTEAFF. The chain joins TRBV9 to TRBJ1-1; 7 bases are shared with TRBD1. This CDR3 is built from 16 residues. The V segment lost 4 bases and the J segment 2 bases; nucleotides outside the gene matches: 11. The V gene's germline CDR1 is SGDLS and CDR2 YYNGEE. The complete variable domain, with remaining parts taken from reference TRBV9 and TRBJ1-1, reads DSGVTQTPKHLITATGQRVTLRCSPRSGDLSVYWYQQSLDQGLQFLIQYYNGEERAKGNILERFSAQQFPDLHSELNLSSLELGDSALYFCASSQKDRWPNTEAFFGQGTRLTVV.